A selection of T cell receptor beta chains follows, all from one sample in a study of shared clonotypes between healthy human individuals. The method was immunoSEQ multiplex PCR; TCRdb's version includes in-frame clones alone and lacks a portion of them. The data show a few hundred thousand clones, with around 90% seen just once and around 15% held by the top ten. The sample comprised memory CD8+ T cells sorted from blood. These TCRs come from a man aged 18 to 30 in good health. The CDR3 runs from the conserved cysteine through the conserved F or W. A D gene is named only where the DNA matches it firmly. Rows give clone size only sometimes, using once, few, many, or a class for an expanded clone.

J: TRBJ1-5; size: -; D: -; V: TRBV19; CDR3: CASSTGRSNQPQHF; DNA: TGTGCCAGTAGTACAGGGCGTAGCAATCAGCCCCAGCATTTT
J: TRBJ2-5; size: many; D: -; V: TRBV7-6; CDR3: CASSSMTSFGEETQYF; DNA: TGTGCCAGCAGCTCGATGACATCCTTCGGGGAAGAGACCCAGTACTTC
J: TRBJ2-5; size: -; D: -; V: TRBV4-1; CDR3: CASSYKGVQETQYF; DNA: TGCGCCAGCAGCTATAAGGGGGTGCAAGAGACCCAGTACTTC
J: TRBJ2-1; size: -; D: TRBD2; V: TRBV28; CDR3: CASSLGLAGVSYNEQFF; DNA: TGTGCCAGCAGCCTAGGACTAGCGGGGGTATCCTACAATGAGCAGTTCTTC
J: TRBJ1-1; size: -; D: -; V: TRBV13; CDR3: CASTFEGPWNTEAFF; DNA: TGTGCCAGCACCTTCGAAGGACCGTGGAACACTGAAGCTTTCTTT
J: TRBJ2-3; size: -; D: -; V: TRBV7-6; CDR3: CASSLAFPDTQYF; DNA: TGTGCCAGCAGCTTAGCGTTCCCAGATACGCAGTATTTT
J: TRBJ2-7; size: -; D: -; V: TRBV7-9; CDR3: CASSLDGEQYF; DNA: TGTGCCAGCAGCTTAGATGGCGAGCAGTACTTC
J: TRBJ1-2; size: -; D: -; V: TRBV30; CDR3: CAWIPQGLGGYTF; DNA: TGTGCCTGGATCCCCCAAGGGCTAGGTGGCTACACCTTC
J: TRBJ2-7; size: -; D: TRBD2; V: TRBV15; CDR3: CATSWTSGSYEQYF; DNA: TGTGCCACCAGCTGGACTAGCGGTTCCTACGAGCAGTACTTC
J: TRBJ2-7; size: -; D: TRBD1; V: TRBV27; CDR3: CASSLIGTGDNEQYF; DNA: TGTGCCAGCAGTTTAATCGGGACAGGGGATAACGAGCAGTACTTC
J: TRBJ2-7; size: -; D: TRBD2; V: TRBV28; CDR3: CASSLRAGGVEQYF; DNA: TGTGCCAGCAGTTTAAGAGCGGGGGGCGTCGAGCAGTACTTC
J: TRBJ1-3; size: -; D: -; V: TRBV30; CDR3: CAWSLGNTIYF; DNA: TGTGCCTGGAGTCTTGGAAACACCATATATTTT
J: TRBJ2-2; size: -; D: -; V: TRBV5-6; CDR3: CASSDDLQENTGELFF; DNA: TGTGCCAGCAGCGACGATCTCCAAGAGAACACCGGGGAGCTGTTTTTT
J: TRBJ2-5; size: -; D: -; V: TRBV4-3; CDR3: CASSQDWGAEEETQYF; DNA: TGCGCCAGCAGCCAAGACTGGGGGGCGGAGGAAGAGACCCAGTACTTC
J: TRBJ2-1; size: -; D: TRBD2; V: TRBV10-2; CDR3: CASNGLAGGPDEQFF; DNA: TGCGCCAGCAATGGACTAGCGGGAGGGCCAGATGAGCAGTTCTTC
J: TRBJ2-2; size: -; D: -; V: TRBV10-3; CDR3: CAIAGEEFFTGELFF; DNA: TGTGCCATCGCAGGGGAGGAATTCTTCACCGGGGAGCTGTTTTTT
J: TRBJ2-7; size: -; D: TRBD2; V: TRBV10-3; CDR3: CAISDFSAGDQQYF; DNA: TGTGCCATCAGTGATTTTTCGGCGGGAGATCAGCAGTACTTC
J: TRBJ2-2; size: -; D: -; V: TRBV29-1; CDR3: CSVPDNANTGELFF; DNA: TGCAGCGTCCCTGACAACGCGAACACCGGGGAGCTGTTTTTT
J: TRBJ2-5; size: -; D: TRBD1; V: TRBV4-1; CDR3: CASSQDDRDKETQYF; DNA: TGCGCCAGCAGCCAAGATGACAGGGATAAAGAGACCCAGTACTTC
J: TRBJ2-7; size: -; D: -; V: TRBV4-1; CDR3: CASSQEGLQESEYF; DNA: TGCGCCAGCAGCCAAGAGGGACTTCAAGAATCGGAGTACTTC
J: TRBJ2-3; size: -; D: TRBD1; V: TRBV10-3; CDR3: CATRIPGQGIEDTQYF; DNA: TGTGCCACCCGAATACCGGGACAGGGGATTGAAGATACGCAGTATTTT
J: TRBJ2-1; size: -; D: -; V: TRBV6-1; CDR3: CASSGEGTRSYNEQFF; DNA: TGTGCCAGCAGTGGAGAGGGTACCAGGTCCTACAATGAGCAGTTCTTC
J: TRBJ2-3; size: once; D: -; V: TRBV13; CDR3: CASSLVYRGTDTQYF; DNA: TGTGCCAGCAGCTTAGTTTACAGGGGCACAGATACGCAGTATTTT
J: TRBJ1-6; size: once; D: TRBD1; V: TRBV5-1; CDR3: CASSHRGSNSPLHF; DNA: TGCGCCAGCAGCCACAGGGGGAGTAATTCACCCCTCCACTTT
J: TRBJ2-1; size: -; D: -; V: TRBV11-2; CDR3: CASGGARSYNEQFF; DNA: TGTGCCAGCGGAGGGGCGAGGTCCTACAATGAGCAGTTCTTC
J: TRBJ1-1; size: -; D: -; V: TRBV6-1; CDR3: CASSEGVTEAFF; DNA: TGTGCCAGCAGTGAAGGTGTGACTGAAGCTTTCTTT
J: TRBJ2-7; size: -; D: TRBD1; V: TRBV6-1; CDR3: CASSEGDRNYEQYF; DNA: TGTGCCAGCAGTGAAGGGGACAGGAACTACGAGCAGTACTTC
J: TRBJ2-2; size: -; D: TRBD2; V: TRBV2; CDR3: CASSASGMTNTGELFF; DNA: TGTGCCAGCAGTGCTAGCGGTATGACGAACACCGGGGAGCTGTTTTTT
J: TRBJ1-5; size: -; D: TRBD1; V: TRBV7-6; CDR3: CASSPGGSKDRVILDQPQHF; DNA: TGTGCCAGCAGCCCCGGAGGGAGTAAGGACAGGGTCATTTTGGATCAGCCCCAGCATTTT
J: TRBJ1-4; size: -; D: -; V: TRBV30; CDR3: CAWSPRKGGGPSTNEKLFF; DNA: TGTGCCTGGAGCCCGAGGAAAGGGGGTGGGCCTAGTACTAATGAAAAACTGTTTTTT
J: TRBJ1-1; size: once; D: -; V: TRBV4-1; CDR3: CASSRKPGGDNTEAFF; DNA: TGCGCCAGCAGCCGAAAGCCAGGAGGGGACAACACTGAAGCTTTCTTT
J: TRBJ2-7; size: -; D: -; V: TRBV2; CDR3: CASSDRASSYEQYF; DNA: TGTGCCAGCAGCGACCGGGCTTCCTCCTACGAGCAGTACTTC
J: TRBJ2-1; size: -; D: TRBD1; V: TRBV13; CDR3: CASSLGQGVMNEQFF; DNA: TGTGCCAGCAGCTTAGGACAGGGGGTTATGAATGAGCAGTTCTTC
J: TRBJ2-1; size: -; D: -; V: TRBV11-2; CDR3: CASSFILAGSEQFF; DNA: TGTGCCAGCAGCTTTATTCTAGCAGGTAGTGAGCAGTTCTTC
J: TRBJ2-7; size: -; D: -; V: TRBV7-8; CDR3: CASSYINYEQYF; DNA: TGTGCCAGCAGCTACATAAACTACGAGCAGTACTTC
J: TRBJ2-7; size: -; D: -; V: TRBV10-2; CDR3: CASSEPGRYEQYF; DNA: TGCGCCAGCAGTGAACCGGGCCGCTATGAGCAGTACTTC
J: TRBJ1-1; size: -; D: -; V: TRBV7-9; CDR3: CASSLAGKTEAFF; DNA: TGTGCCAGCAGCTTAGCAGGGAAAACTGAAGCTTTCTTT
J: TRBJ2-7; size: -; D: -; V: TRBV27; CDR3: CASSSRGGYEQYF; DNA: TGTGCCAGCAGTTCCAGGGGAGGGTACGAGCAGTACTTC
J: TRBJ2-7; size: -; D: -; V: TRBV7-9; CDR3: CASSLAGTSYEQYF; DNA: TGTGCCAGCAGCTTGGCAGGGACCTCCTACGAGCAGTACTTC
J: TRBJ1-1; size: -; D: TRBD1; V: TRBV4-1; CDR3: CASSQGQGVWTEAFF; DNA: TGCGCCAGCAGCCAAGGACAGGGAGTGTGGACTGAAGCTTTCTTT
J: TRBJ1-5; size: once; D: TRBD1; V: TRBV7-8; CDR3: CASSPGQGGSNQPQHF; DNA: TGTGCCAGCAGCCCTGGACAGGGGGGGAGCAATCAGCCCCAGCATTTT